The following is a TCR beta chain sequence with its context. Trimming pared 5 bases from V and 0 bases from J, leaving 14 bases between. The V gene's germline CDR1 is SGHTA and CDR2 FQGNSA. The CDR3 loop spans 15 amino acids. In the study's own analysis: Nucleated cell counts were estimated from reference gene primer amplification. Method: immunoSEQ multiplex PCR; TCRdb's copy keeps in-frame clones and lacks some. V, J and clone size are those of that table, while D and trimming were read from the DNA. Of a few hundred thousand clones detected, around 87% appear once; the ten largest clones hold around 8%. The data stem from a study of blood T cell repertoires in COVID-19.

This receptor was identified in a woman aged 50 to 60 who had recovered from COVID-19. V is TRBV7-2 and J is TRBJ2-7, with D hard to call. The sample taken for sequencing was peripheral blood. Here the CDR3 reads CASSTRLSSSYEQYF. CDR3 nucleotide sequence: TGTGCCAGCAGCACCCGACTGTCGAGCTCCTACGAGCAGTACTTC.